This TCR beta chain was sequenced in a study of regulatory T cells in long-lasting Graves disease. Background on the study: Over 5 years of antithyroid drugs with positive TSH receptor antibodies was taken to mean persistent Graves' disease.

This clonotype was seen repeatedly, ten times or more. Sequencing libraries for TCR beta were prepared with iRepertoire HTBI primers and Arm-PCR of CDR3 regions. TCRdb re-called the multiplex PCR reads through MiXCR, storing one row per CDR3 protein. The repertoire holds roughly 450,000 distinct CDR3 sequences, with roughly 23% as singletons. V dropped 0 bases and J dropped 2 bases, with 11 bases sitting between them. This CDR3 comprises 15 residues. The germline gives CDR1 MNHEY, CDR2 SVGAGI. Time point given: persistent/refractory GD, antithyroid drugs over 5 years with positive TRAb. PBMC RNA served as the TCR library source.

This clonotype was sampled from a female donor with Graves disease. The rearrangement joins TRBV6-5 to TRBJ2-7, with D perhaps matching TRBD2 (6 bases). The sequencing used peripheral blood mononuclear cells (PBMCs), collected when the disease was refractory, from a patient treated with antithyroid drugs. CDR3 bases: TGTGCCAGCAGTTACTCAGGCGGGGCGACCTACGAGCAGTACTTC. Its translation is CASSYSGGATYEQYF.